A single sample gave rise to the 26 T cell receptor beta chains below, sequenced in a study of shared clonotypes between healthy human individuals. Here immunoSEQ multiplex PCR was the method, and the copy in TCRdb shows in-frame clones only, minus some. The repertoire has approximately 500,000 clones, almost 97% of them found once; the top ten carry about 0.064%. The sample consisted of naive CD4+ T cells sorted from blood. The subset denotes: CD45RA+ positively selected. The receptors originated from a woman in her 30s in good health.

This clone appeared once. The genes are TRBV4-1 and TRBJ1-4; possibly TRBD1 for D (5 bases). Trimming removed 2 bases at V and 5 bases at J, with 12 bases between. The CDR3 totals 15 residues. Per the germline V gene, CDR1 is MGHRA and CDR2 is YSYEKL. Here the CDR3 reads CASSQIRGVNEKLFF. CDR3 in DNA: TGCGCCAGCAGCCAAATTAGGGGAGTAAATGAAAAACTGTTTTTT.

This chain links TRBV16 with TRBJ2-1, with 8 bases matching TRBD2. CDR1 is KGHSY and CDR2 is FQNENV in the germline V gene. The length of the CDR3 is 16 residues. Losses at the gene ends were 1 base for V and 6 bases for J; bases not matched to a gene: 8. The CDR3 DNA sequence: TGTGCCAGCAGCCAATGGGGGGGACTAGTTGGCAATGAGCAGTTCTTC. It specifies CASSQWGGLVGNEQFF.

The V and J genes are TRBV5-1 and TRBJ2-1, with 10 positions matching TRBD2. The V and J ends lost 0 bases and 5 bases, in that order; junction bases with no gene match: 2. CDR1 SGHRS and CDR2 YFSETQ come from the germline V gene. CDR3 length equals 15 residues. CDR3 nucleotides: TGCGCCAGCAGCTTGGGAACTAGCGGGAACAATGAGCAGTTCTTC. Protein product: CASSLGTSGNNEQFF. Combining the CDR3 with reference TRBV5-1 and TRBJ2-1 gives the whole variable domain KAGVTQTPRYLIKTRGQQVTLSCSPISGHRSVSWYQQTPGQGLQFLFEYFSETQRNKGNFPGRFSGRQFSNSRSEMNVSTLELGDSALYLCASSLGTSGNNEQFFGPGTRLTVL.

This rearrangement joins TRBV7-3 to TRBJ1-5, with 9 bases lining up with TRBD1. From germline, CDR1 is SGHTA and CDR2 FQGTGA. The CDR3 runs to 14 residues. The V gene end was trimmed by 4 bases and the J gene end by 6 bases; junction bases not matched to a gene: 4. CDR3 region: CASSYRGLSQPQHF. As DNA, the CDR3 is TGTGCCAGCAGCTACAGGGGGCTTAGTCAGCCCCAGCATTTT.

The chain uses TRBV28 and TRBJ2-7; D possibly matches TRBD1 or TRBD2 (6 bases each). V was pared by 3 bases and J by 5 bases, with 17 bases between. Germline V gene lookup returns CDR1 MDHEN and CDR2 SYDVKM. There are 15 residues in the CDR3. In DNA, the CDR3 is TGTGCCAGCAGTTTGATCGGAAGGGGGGTCGACGAGCAGTACTTC. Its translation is CASSLIGRGVDEQYF.

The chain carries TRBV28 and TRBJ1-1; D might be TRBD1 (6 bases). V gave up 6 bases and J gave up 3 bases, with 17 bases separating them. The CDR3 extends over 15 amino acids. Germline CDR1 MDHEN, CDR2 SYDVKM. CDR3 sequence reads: CASRGQPVRDTEAFF. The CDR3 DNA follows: TGTGCCAGCAGAGGACAGCCCGTCAGGGACACTGAAGCTTTCTTT. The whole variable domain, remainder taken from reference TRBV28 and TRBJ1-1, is DVKVTQSSRYLVKRTGEKVFLECVQDMDHENMFWYRQDPGLGLRLIYFSYDVKMKEKGDIPEGYSVSREKKERFSLILESASTNQTSMYLCASRGQPVRDTEAFFGQGTRLTVV.

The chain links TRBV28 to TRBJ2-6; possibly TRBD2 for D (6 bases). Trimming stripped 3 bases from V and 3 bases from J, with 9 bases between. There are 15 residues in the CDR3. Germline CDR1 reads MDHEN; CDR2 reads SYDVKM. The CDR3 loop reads CASSLEGIGANVLTF. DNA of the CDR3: TGTGCCAGCAGTTTGGAGGGCATTGGGGCCAACGTCCTGACTTTC.

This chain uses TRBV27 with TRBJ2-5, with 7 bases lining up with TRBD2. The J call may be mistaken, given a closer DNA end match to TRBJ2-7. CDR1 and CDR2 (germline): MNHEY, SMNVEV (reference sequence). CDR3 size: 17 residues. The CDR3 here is CASSPTGGFFNSYEQYF. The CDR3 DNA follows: TGTGCCAGCAGTCCAACCGGGGGGTTTTTTAATTCCTACGAGCAGTACTTC.

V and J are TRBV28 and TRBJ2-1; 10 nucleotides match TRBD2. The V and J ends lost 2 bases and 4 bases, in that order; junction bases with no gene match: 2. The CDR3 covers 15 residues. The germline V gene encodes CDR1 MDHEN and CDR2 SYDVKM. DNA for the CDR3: TGTGCCAGCAGTTTAGCTAGCGGGAGTTACAATGAGCAGTTCTTC. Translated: CASSLASGSYNEQFF.

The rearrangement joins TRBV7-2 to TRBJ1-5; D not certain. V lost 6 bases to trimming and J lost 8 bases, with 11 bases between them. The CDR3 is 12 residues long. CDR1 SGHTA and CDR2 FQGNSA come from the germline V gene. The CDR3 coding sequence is TGTGCCAGCAGGCTCTCAGCGGAGCCCCAGCATTTT. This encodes CASRLSAEPQHF.

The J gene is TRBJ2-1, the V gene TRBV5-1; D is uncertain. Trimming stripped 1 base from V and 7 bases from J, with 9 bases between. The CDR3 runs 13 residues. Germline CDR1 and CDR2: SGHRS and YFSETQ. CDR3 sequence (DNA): TGCGCCAGCAGCTTGTCCGACCTAAATGAGCAGTTCTTC. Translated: CASSLSDLNEQFF.

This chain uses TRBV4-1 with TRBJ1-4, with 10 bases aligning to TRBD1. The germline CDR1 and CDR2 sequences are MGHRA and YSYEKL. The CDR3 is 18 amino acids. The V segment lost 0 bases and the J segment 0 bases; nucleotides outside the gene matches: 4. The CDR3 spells CASSQERQGAATNEKLFF. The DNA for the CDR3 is TGCGCCAGCAGCCAAGAACGACAGGGGGCGGCAACTAATGAAAAACTGTTTTTT.

The CDR3 DNA sequence: TGTGCCAGCAGTACCTCCCGGTTGGGGCAGCGCCTTCCTACGAAGCAGTACTTC. Residues: CASSTSRLGQRLPTKQYF. V is TRBV27 and J is TRBJ2-7; a possible D gene is TRBD1 (5 bases). Looked up from germline, CDR1 is MNHEY and CDR2 is SMNVEV (reference sequence). The CDR3 sequence is 18 residues long. V was shortened by 5 bases and J by 8 bases, with 31 bases between the two germline ends.

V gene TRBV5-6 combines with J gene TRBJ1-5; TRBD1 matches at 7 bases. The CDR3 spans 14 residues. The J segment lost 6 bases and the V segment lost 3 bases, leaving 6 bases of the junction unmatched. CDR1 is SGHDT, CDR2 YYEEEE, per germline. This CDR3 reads CASSYRGSGQPQHF. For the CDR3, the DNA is TGTGCCAGCAGCTACAGGGGTTCGGGTCAGCCCCAGCATTTT.

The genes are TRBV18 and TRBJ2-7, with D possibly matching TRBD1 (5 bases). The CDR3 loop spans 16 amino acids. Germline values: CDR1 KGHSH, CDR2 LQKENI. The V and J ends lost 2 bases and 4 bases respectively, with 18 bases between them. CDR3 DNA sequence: TGTGCCAGCTCACCAGGAGATCCAGGGTTACAGTACGAGCAGTACTTC. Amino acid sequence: CASSPGDPGLQYEQYF. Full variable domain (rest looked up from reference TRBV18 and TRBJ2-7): NAGVMQNPRHLVRRRGQEARLRCSPMKGHSHVYWYRQLPEEGLKFMVYLQKENIIDESGMPKERFSAEFPKEGPSILRIQQVVRGDSAAYFCASSPGDPGLQYEQYFGPGTRLTVT.

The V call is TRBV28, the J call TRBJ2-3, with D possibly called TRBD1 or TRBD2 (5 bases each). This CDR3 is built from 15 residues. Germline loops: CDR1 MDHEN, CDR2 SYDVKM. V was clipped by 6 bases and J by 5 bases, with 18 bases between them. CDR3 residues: CASSPLRGSLDTQYF. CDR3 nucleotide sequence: TGTGCCAGCAGCCCGCTGAGGGGATCTTTAGATACGCAGTATTTT.

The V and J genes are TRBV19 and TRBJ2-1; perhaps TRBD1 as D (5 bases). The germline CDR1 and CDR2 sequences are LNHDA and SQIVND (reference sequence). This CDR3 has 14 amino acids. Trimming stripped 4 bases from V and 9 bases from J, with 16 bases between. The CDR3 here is CASSNSGLTGEQFF. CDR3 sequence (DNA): TGTGCCAGTAGTAATTCAGGGTTAACGGGTGAGCAGTTCTTC.

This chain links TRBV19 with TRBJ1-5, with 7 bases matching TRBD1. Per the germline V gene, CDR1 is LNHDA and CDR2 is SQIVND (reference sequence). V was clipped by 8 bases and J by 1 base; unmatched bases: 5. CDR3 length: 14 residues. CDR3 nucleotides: TGTGCCAGTGGACAGGTTTTAAGCAATCAGCCCCAGCATTTT. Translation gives CASGQVLSNQPQHF.

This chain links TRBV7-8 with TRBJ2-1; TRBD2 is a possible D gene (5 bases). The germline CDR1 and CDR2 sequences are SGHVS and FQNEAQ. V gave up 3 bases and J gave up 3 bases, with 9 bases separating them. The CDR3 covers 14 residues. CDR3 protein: CASSLKRNYNEQFF. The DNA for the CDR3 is TGTGCCAGCAGCTTGAAGCGGAACTACAATGAGCAGTTCTTC.

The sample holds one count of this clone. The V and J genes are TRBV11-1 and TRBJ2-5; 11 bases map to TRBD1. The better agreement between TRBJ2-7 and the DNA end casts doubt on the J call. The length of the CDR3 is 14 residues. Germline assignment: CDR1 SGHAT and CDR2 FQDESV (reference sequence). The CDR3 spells CASSPGQGAYEQYF. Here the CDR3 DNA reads TGTGCCAGCAGCCCGGGACAGGGGGCCTACGAGCAGTACTTC.

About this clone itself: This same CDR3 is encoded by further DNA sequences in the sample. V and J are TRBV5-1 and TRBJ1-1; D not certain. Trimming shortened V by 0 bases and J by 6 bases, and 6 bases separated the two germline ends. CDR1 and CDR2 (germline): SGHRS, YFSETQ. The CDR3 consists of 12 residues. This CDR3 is CASSLAGPEAFF. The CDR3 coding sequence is TGCGCCAGCAGCTTGGCCGGGCCTGAAGCTTTCTTT.

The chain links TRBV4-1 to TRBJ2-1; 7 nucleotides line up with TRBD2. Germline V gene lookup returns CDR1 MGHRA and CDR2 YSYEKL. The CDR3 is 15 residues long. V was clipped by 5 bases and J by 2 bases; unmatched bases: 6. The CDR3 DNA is TGCGCCAGCAGCGGAGAGACTAGCCCCTACAATGAGCAGTTCTTC. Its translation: CASSGETSPYNEQFF.

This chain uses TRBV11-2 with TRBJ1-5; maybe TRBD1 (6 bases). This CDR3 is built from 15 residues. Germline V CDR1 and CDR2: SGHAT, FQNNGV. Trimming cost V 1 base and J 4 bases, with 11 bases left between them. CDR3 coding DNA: TGTGCCAGCAGCTTAGTCGGGACACCGAATCAGCCCCAGCATTTT. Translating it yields CASSLVGTPNQPQHF. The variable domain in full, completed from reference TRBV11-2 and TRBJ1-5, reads EAGVAQSPRYKIIEKRQSVAFWCNPISGHATLYWYQQILGQGPKLLIQFQNNGVVDDSQLPKDRFSAERLKGVDSTLKIQPAKLEDSAVYLCASSLVGTPNQPQHFGDGTRLSIL.

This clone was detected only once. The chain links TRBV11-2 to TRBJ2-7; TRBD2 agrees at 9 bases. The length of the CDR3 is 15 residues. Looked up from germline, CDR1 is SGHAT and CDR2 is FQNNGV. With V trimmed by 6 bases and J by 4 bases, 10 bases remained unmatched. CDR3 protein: CASRKIAGERYEQYF. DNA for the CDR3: TGTGCCAGCAGAAAAATAGCGGGAGAACGTTACGAGCAGTACTTC.

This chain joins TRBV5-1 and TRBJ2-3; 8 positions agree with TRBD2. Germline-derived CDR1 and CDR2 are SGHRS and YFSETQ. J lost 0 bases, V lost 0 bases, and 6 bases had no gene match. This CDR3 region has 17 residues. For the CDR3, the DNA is TGCGCCAGCAGCTTGGGACTAGCGATCTCTAGCACAGATACGCAGTATTTT. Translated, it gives CASSLGLAISSTDTQYF.

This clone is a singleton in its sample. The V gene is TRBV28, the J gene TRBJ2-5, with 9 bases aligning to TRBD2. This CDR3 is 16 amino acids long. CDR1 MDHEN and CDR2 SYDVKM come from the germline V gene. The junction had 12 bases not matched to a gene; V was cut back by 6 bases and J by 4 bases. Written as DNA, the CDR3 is TGTGCCAGCAGAACTTGGGCTAGCGGGATAGGAGAGACCCAGTACTTC. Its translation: CASRTWASGIGETQYF.